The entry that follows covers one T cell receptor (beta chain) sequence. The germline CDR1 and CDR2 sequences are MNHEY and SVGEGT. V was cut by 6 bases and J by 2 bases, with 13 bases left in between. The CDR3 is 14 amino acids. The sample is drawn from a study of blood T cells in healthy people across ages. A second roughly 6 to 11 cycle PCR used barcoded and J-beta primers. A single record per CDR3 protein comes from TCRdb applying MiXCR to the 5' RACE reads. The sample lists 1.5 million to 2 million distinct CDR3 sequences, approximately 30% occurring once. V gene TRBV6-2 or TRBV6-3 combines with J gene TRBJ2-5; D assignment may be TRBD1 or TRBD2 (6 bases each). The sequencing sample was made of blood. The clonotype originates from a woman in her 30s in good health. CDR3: CASRNGGQQETQYF. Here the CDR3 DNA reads TGTGCCAGCAGAAACGGGGGCCAACAAGAGACCCAGTACTTC.